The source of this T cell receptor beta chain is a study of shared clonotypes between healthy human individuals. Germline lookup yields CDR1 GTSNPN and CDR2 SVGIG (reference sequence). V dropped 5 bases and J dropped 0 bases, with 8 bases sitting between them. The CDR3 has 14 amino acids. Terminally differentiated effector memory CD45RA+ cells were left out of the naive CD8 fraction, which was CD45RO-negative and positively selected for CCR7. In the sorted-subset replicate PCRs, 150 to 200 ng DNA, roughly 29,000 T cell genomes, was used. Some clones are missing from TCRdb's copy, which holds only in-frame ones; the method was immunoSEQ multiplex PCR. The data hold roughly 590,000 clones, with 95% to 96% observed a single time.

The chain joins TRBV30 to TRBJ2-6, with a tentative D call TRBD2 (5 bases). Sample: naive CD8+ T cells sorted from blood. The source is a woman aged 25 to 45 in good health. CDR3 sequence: CAWASGSGANVLTF. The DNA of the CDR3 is TGTGCCTGGGCGAGCGGCTCTGGGGCCAACGTCCTGACTTTC.